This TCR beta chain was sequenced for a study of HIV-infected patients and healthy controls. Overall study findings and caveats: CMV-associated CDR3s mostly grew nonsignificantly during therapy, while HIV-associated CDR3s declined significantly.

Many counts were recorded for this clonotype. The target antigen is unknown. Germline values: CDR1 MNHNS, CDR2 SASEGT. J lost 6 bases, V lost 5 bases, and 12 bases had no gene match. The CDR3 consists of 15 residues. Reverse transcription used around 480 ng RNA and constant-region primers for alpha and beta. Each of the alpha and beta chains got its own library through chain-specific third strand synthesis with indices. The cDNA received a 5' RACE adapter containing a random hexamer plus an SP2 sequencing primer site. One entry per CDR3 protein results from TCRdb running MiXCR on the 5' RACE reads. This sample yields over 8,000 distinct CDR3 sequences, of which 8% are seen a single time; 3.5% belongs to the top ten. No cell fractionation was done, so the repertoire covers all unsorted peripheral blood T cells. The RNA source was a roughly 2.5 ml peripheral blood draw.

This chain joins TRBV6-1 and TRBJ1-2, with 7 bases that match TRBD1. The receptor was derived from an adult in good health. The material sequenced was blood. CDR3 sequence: CASSRRGQVDNGYTF. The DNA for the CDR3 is TGTGCCAGCAGTAGACGTGGACAGGTCGATAATGGCTACACCTTC.